These 8 T cell receptor beta chains were sequenced from one sample in a study of human T cells and chemical hapten exposure. TCRdb fed the RACE reads into MiXCR, producing one record per CDR3 protein. The sample includes around 300,000 distinct CDR3 sequences, 4.5% to 5.5% of them seen just once. This sample's time point: pre-sensitization, week 0. Treatment defined: therapeutic diphenylcyclopropenone sensitization with weekly scalp DPC. Sequenced material: whole blood, taken in connection with sensitization to the hapten diphenylcyclopropenone (DPC). These receptors all stem from a woman under 30 with alopecia areata. Some clones in this sample may be carry-over from other donors' samples.

There are many counts of this clonotype. The gene calls are TRBV6-2 or TRBV6-3 and TRBJ2-1, with D possibly matching TRBD1 (6 bases). This CDR3 has 13 residues. Germline lookup yields CDR1 MNHEY and CDR2 SVGEGT. V was shortened by 8 bases and J by 3 bases, with 11 bases between the two germline ends. The CDR3 DNA reads as TGTGCCAGCGGACAGTACTTCTACAATGAGCAGTTCTTC. Its translation: CASGQYFYNEQFF.

This clonotype was observed at least ten times. The chain links TRBV6-6 to TRBJ1-1; D is unresolved. This CDR3 has 15 amino acids. V lost 4 bases, J lost 1 base, and 13 bases lay in between. Germline assignment: CDR1 MNHNY and CDR2 SVGAGI (reference sequence). The CDR3 nucleotides read TGTGCCAGCAGTTCCGCGGACGGAAGGAACACTGAAGCTTTCTTT. Protein sequence: CASSSADGRNTEAFF.

This clonotype was counted ten times or more. The rearrangement links TRBV6-4 to TRBJ2-3; D not resolved. Germline V lookup: CDR1 MRHNA, CDR2 SNTAGT. V lost 3 bases, J lost 1 base, and 11 bases lay in between. The CDR3 consists of 15 residues. In nucleotides, the CDR3 is TGTGCCAGCAGTGAAACCCCCTATGGCACAGATACGCAGTATTTT. Amino acid sequence: CASSETPYGTDTQYF.

This clonotype was counted at least ten times. In DNA, the CDR3 is TGTGCCAGCCGGGAGACAGGGGCAGGAGGTTCACCCCTCCACTTT. Amino acids: CASRETGAGGSPLHF. The chain employs TRBV6-1 and TRBJ1-6; 8 bases are a match to TRBD1. CDR3 size: 15 residues. CDR1 MNHNS and CDR2 SASEGT come from the germline V gene. Trimming at V came to 8 bases and at J to 9 bases, leaving 12 bases not matched to a gene.

This clonotype was recorded at least ten times. J is TRBJ2-3 and V is TRBV7-9; D tentatively reads TRBD1 or TRBD2 (6 bases each). The CDR3 extends over 14 amino acids. Trimming cost V 5 bases and J 2 bases, with 11 bases left between them. The germline V gene encodes CDR1 SEHNR and CDR2 FQNEAQ (reference sequence). The CDR3 protein is CASSRGQHTDTQYF. The CDR3 coding sequence is TGTGCCAGCAGCCGGGGGCAGCACACAGATACGCAGTATTTT. Filled out from reference TRBV7-9 and TRBJ2-3, the complete variable domain reads DTGVSQNPRHKITKRGQNVTFRCDPISEHNRLYWYRQTLGQGPEFLTYFQNEAQLEKSRLLSDRFSAERPKGSFSTLEIQRTEQGDSAMYLCASSRGQHTDTQYFGPGTRLTVL.

This clonotype was recorded many times. The chain recombines TRBV6-2 or TRBV6-3 with TRBJ2-2, with D perhaps TRBD1 (5 bases). CDR1 is MNHEY and CDR2 is SVGEGT in the germline V gene. The CDR3 extends over 17 amino acids. Trimming took off 5 bases at V and 7 bases at J, with 23 bases between the two ends. CDR3 amino acids: CASSTTVDSRRNGELFF. As DNA, the CDR3 is TGTGCCAGCAGTACCACGGTTGACAGTCGGCGGAACGGGGAGCTGTTTTTT.

This sequence joins TRBV6-1 and TRBJ1-2; D is perhaps TRBD1 (6 bases). Trimming took 6 bases from V and 2 from J, leaving 25 bases between them. Germline V CDR1 and CDR2: MNHNS, SASEGT. CDR3 length: 18 residues. CDR3 nucleotides: TGTGCCAGCAGGCAAAATTGGGGGGGCCAACCTGGGAACTATGGCTACACCTTC. It specifies CASRQNWGGQPGNYGYTF.

This clonotype was seen repeatedly, ten times or more. V gene TRBV12-3 or TRBV12-4 combines with J gene TRBJ2-2; D not certain. The V gene lost 1 base and the J gene lost 0 bases, with 6 bases spanning the gap. The CDR3 extends over 15 amino acids. CDR3 sequence reads: CASSLGWANTGELFF. CDR3 bases: TGTGCCAGCAGTTTAGGGTGGGCGAACACCGGGGAGCTGTTTTTT.